The clone carrying this T cell receptor beta chain was detected a few times. The antigen is unknown. The sample comes from a study of identical twins. The V end was cut by 0 bases, the J end by 3 bases, with 18 bases between. The V gene's germline CDR1 is MGHDK and CDR2 SYGVNS. The CDR3 has 17 residues. A universal primer binding site was introduced by template switching. The final cDNA contained unique molecular identifiers. A single record per CDR3 protein comes from TCRdb applying MiXCR to the 5' RACE reads. The sample carries under 300,000 distinct CDR3 sequences, roughly 8% recorded once. General study findings and limits: Researchers caution that invariant MAIT and iNKT cells could partly confound zero-insertion analyses. Cord blood's abundant beta clonotypes had fewer insertions, unlike memory repertoires. Where out-of-frame alpha sequences were twin-shared, they showed excess low generation probability.

This same sample was also taken into another study, of yellow fever vaccine responses in identical twins.

This clonotype was obtained from a woman aged 18 to 35 in good health. Sequencing was performed on CD8+ T cells sorted from blood. The V call is TRBV25-1, the J call TRBJ2-7, with a weak D call TRBD2 (5 bases). In DNA, the CDR3 is TGTGCCAGCAGTGAATATACGGGATTCAATTCGATCTACGAGCAGTACTTC. Translating it yields CASSEYTGFNSIYEQYF.